This TCR beta chain was observed in a study of T cell repertoires in cytomegalovirus infection. The CDR3 has 14 amino acids. Per the germline V gene, CDR1 is SGHTA and CDR2 is FQGTGA. With V trimmed by 5 bases and J by 2 bases, 5 bases remained unmatched. This clonotype was seen ten or more times. Its antigen is still unknown. Each CDR3 protein is one row after TCRdb ran MiXCR on the reads. The sample has about 300,000 distinct CDR3 sequences, 8% to 10% seen once. Study-wide results and limits: The response measured ex vivo was dominated by TCR beta clonotypes (HLA-C-restricted and CMV-specific).

This clonotype was obtained from a human donor in good health (CMV status not recorded). Some clones in this sample may be carry-over from other donors' samples. The chain uses TRBV7-3 and TRBJ1-1; 7 bases align to TRBD1. The sequenced sample consisted of PBMCs. CDR3 residues: CASSMQGGNTEAFF. The CDR3 nucleotides are TGTGCCAGCAGCATGCAGGGGGGTAACACTGAAGCTTTCTTT.